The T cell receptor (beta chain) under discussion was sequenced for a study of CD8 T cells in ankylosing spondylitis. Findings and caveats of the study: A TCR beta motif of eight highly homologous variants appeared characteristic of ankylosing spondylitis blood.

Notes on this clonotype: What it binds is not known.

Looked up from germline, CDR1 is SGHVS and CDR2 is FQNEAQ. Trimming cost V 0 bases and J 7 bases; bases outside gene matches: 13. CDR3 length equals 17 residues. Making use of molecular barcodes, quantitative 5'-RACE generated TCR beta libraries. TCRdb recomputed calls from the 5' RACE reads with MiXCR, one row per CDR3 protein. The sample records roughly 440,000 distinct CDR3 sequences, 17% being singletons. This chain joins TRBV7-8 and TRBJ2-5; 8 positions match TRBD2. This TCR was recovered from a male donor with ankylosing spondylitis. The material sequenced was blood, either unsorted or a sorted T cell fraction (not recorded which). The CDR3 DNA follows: TGTGCCAGCAGCTTAGCCTCCGGGACTAGAACTTTAGGGACCCAGTACTTC. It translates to CASSLASGTRTLGTQYF.